This T cell receptor (beta chain) stems from a study of blood T cells in healthy people across ages. The authors ran a second PCR of roughly 6 to 12 cycles using a sample-barcoded 5' primer and a J-beta primer mix. MiXCR, run by TCRdb on the 5' RACE reads, gives a single entry per CDR3 protein. The data contain over 1,500,000 distinct CDR3 sequences, around 40% of them seen just once; the ten biggest clones take up roughly 23%. V lost 7 bases and J lost 4; bases outside the gene matches: 4. CDR1 and CDR2 (germline): SGHTA, FQGNSA. This CDR3 has 13 amino acids. The receptor was isolated from a human donor in good health. The chain carries TRBV7-2 and TRBJ2-1; 7 bases line up with TRBD2. Sequencing was performed on blood. In nucleotides, the CDR3 is TGTGCCAGCAAGCGGGGATTTTACAATGAGCAGTTCTTC. This translates into CASKRGFYNEQFF.